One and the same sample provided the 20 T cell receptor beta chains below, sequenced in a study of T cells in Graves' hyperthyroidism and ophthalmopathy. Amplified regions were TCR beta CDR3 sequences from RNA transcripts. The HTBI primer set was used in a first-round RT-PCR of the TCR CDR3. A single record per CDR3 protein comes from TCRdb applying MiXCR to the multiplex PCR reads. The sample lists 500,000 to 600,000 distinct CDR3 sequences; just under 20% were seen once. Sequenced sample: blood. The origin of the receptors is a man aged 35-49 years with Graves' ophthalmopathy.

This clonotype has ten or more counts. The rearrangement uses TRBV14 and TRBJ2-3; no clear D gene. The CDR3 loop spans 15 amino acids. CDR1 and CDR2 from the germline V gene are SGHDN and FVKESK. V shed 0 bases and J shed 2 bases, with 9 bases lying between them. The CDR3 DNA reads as TGTGCCAGCAGCCAAGATGTCCACCACACAGATACGCAGTATTTT. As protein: CASSQDVHHTDTQYF.

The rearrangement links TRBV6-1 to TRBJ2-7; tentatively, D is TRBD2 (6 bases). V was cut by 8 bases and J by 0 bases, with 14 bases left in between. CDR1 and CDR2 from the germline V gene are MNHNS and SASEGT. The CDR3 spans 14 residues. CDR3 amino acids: CASSFGSPSYEQYF. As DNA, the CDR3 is TGTGCCAGCTCTTTCGGGAGCCCCTCCTACGAGCAGTACTTC.

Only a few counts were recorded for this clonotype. CDR3 sequence (DNA): TGTGCCAGCCACTCGGCGTATATGGATCAGCCCCAGCATTTT. Its translation is CASHSAYMDQPQHF. This chain uses TRBV6-2 or TRBV6-3 with TRBJ1-5; D remains unclear. This CDR3 is built from 14 residues. Germline-derived CDR1 and CDR2 are MNHEY and SVGEGT. V was clipped by 8 bases and J by 5 bases, with 16 bases between them.

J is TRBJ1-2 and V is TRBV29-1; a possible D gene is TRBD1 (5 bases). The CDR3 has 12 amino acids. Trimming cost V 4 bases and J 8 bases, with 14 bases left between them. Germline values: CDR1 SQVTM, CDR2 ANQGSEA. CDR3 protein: CSVGNIGEGYTF. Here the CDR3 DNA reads TGCAGCGTTGGTAATATAGGGGAGGGCTACACCTTC.

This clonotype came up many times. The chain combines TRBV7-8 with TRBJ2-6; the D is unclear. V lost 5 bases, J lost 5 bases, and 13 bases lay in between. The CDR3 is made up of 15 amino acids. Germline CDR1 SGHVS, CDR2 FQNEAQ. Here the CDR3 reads CASSPIQSRANVLTF. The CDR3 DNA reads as TGTGCCAGCAGCCCGATCCAGTCCCGGGCCAACGTCCTGACTTTC.

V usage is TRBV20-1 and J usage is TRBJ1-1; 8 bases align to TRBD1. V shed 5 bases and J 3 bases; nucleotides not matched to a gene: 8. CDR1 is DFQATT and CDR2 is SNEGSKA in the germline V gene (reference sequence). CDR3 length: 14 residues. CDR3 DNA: TGCAGTGCTGGAGCAGACAGGGGTGACACTGAAGCTTTCTTT. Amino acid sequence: CSAGADRGDTEAFF.

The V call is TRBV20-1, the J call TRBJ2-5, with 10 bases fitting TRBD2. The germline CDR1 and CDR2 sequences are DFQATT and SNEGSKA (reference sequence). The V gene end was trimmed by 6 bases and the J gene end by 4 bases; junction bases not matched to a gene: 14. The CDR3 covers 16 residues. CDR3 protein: CSAQGASGRGRETQYF. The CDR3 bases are TGCAGTGCCCAGGGGGCTAGCGGGAGAGGTCGAGAGACCCAGTACTTC.

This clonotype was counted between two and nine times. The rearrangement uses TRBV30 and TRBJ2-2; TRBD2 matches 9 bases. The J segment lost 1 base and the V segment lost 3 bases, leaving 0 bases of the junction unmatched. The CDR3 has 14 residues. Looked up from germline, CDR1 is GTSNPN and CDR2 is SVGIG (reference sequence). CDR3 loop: CAWRLAGNTGELFF. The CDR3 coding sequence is TGTGCCTGGAGACTAGCGGGGAACACCGGGGAGCTGTTTTTT.

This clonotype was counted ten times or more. CDR3 nucleotide sequence: TGTGCCAGCAGCGGCCTCATTAGCACAGATACGCAGTATTTT. Its translation: CASSGLISTDTQYF. V is TRBV12-3 or TRBV12-4 and J is TRBJ2-3; D ambiguous. V lost 6 bases to trimming and J lost 0 bases, with 10 bases between them. The CDR3 has 14 amino acids.

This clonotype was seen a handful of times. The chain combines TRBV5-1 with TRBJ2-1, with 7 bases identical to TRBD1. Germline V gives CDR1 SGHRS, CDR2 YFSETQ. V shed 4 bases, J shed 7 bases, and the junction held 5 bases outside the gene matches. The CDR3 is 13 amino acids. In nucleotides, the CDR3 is TGCGCCAGCAGCCCCCGACAGGGTAATGAGCAGTTCTTC. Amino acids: CASSPRQGNEQFF.

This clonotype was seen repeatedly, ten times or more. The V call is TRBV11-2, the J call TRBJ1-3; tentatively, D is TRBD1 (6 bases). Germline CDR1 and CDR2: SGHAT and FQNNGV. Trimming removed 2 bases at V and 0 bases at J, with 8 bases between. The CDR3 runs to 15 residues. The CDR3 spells CASSLRGFSGNTIYF. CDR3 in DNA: TGTGCCAGCAGCTTAAGGGGGTTCTCTGGAAACACCATATATTTT.

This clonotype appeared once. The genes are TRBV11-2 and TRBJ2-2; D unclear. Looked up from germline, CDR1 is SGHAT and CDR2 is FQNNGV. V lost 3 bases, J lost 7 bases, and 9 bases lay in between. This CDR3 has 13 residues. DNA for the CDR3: TGTGCCAGCAGCTTGAGCAGTAGCGGGGAGCTGTTTTTT. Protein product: CASSLSSSGELFF. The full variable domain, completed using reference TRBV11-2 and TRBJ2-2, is EAGVAQSPRYKIIEKRQSVAFWCNPISGHATLYWYQQILGQGPKLLIQFQNNGVVDDSQLPKDRFSAERLKGVDSTLKIQPAKLEDSAVYLCASSLSSSGELFFGEGSRLTVL.

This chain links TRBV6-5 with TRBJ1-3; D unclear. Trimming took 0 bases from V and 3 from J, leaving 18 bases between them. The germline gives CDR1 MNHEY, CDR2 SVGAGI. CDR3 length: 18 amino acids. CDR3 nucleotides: TGTGCCAGCAGTTACTCGAATCGTGTACTGCGGATTGGAAACACCATATATTTT. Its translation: CASSYSNRVLRIGNTIYF.

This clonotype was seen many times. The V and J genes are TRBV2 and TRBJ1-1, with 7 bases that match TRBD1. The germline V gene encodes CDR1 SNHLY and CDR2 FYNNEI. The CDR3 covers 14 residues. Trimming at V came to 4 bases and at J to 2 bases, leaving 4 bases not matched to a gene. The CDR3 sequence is CASSGDRANTEAFF. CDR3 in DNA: TGTGCCAGCAGTGGTGACAGGGCTAACACTGAAGCTTTCTTT.

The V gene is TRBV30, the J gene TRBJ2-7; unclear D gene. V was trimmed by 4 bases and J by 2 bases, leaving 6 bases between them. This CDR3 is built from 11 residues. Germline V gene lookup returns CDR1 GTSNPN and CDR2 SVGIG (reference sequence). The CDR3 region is CAWKQTYEQYF. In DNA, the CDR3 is TGTGCCTGGAAACAGACCTACGAGCAGTACTTC.

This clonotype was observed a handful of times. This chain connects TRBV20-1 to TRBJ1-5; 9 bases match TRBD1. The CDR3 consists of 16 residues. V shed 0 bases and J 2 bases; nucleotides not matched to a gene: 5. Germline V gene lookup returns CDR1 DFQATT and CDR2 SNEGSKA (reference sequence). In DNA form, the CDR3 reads TGCAGTGCTAGAGAATTACAGGGGGCAGGCAATCAGCCCCAGCATTTT. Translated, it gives CSARELQGAGNQPQHF.

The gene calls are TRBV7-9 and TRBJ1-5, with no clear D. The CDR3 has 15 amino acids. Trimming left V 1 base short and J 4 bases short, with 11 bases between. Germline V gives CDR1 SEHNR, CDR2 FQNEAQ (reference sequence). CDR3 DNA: TGTGCCAGCAGCTTAGGGGGTGGTGTTAATCAGCCCCAGCATTTT. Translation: CASSLGGGVNQPQHF.

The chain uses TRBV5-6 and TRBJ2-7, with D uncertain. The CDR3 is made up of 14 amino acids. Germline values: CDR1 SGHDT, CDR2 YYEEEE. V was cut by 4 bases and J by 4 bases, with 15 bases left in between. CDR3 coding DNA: TGTGCCAGCAGCCCATCACCACTCCCATACGAGCAGTACTTC. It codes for CASSPSPLPYEQYF.

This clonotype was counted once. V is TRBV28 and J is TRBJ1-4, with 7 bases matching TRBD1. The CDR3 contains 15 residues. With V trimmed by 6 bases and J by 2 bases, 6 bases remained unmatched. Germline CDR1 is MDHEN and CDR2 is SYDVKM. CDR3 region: CASRKPGQTNEKLFF. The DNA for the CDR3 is TGTGCCAGCAGGAAGCCGGGACAGACTAATGAAAAACTGTTTTTT.

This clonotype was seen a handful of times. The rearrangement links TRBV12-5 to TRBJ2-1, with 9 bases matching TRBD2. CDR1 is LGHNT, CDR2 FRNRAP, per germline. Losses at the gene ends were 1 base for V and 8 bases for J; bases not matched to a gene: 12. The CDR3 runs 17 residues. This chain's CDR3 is CASGLDRRASGADEQFF. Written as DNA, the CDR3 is TGTGCTAGTGGTTTGGACCGCCGGGCTAGCGGGGCAGATGAGCAGTTCTTC. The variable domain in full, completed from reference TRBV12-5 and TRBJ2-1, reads DARVTQTPRHKVTEMGQEVTMRCQPILGHNTVFWYRQTMMQGLELLAYFRNRAPLDDSGMPKDRFSAEMPDATLATLKIQPSEPRDSAVYFCASGLDRRASGADEQFFGPGTRLTVL.